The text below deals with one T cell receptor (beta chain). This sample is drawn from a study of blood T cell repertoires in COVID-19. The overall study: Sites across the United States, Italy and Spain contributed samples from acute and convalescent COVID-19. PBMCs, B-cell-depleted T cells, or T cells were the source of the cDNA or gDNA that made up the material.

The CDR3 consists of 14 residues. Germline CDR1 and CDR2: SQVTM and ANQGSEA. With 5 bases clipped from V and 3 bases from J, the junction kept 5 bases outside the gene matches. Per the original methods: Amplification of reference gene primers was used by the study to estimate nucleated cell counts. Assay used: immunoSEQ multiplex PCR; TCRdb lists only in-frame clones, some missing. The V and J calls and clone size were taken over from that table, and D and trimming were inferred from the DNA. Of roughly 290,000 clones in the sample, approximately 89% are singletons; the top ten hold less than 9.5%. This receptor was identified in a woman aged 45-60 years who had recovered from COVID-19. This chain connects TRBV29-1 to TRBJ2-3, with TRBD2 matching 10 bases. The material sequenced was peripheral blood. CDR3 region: CSVPSGSRTDTQYF. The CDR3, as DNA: TGCAGCGTTCCTAGCGGGAGCAGGACAGATACGCAGTATTTT.